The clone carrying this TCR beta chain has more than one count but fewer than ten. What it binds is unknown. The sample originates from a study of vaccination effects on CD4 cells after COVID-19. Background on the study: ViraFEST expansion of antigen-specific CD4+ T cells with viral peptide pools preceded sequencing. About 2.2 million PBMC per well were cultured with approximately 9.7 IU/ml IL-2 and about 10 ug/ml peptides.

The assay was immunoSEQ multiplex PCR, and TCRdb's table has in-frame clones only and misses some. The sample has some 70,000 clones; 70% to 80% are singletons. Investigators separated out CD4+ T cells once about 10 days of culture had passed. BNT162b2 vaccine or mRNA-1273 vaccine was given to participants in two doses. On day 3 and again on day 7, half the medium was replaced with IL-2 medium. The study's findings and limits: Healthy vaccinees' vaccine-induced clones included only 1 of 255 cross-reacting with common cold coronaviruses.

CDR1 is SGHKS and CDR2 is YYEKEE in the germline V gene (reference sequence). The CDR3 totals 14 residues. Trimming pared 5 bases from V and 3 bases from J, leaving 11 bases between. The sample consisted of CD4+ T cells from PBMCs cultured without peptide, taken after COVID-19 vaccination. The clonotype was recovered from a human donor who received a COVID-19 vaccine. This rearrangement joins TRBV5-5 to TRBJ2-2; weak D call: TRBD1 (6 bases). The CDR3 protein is CASRTGADTGELFF. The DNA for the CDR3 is TGTGCCAGCAGGACAGGTGCGGACACCGGGGAGCTGTTTTTT.